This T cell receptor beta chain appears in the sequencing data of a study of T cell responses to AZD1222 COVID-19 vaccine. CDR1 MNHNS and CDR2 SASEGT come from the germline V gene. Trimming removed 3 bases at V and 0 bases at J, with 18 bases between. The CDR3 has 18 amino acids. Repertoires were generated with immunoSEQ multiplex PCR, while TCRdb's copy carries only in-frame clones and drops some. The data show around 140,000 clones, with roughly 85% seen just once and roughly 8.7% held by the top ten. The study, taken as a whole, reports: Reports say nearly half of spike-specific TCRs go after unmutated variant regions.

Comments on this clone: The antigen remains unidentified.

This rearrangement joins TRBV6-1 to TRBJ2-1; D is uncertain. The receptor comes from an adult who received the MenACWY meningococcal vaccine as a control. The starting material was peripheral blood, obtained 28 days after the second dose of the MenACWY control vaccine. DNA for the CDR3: TGTGCCAGCAGTGAGGCCCTGCACTACACCGTCTCCTACAATGAGCAGTTCTTC. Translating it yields CASSEALHYTVSYNEQFF.